The 9 T cell receptor beta chains below were found in one sample sequenced in a study of radiation and T cells in renal cell carcinoma. The time point was: blood 4 weeks post-SBRT, at nephrectomy. Treatment noted: 15 Gy SBRT to primary tumor, nephrectomy 4 weeks later. The table came from immunoSEQ multiplex PCR; TCRdb's copy has only in-frame clones and leaves some out. In the table there are under 200,000 clones, about 87% of which are singletons. The sequencing used blood, collected from a patient whose treatment included radiotherapy and nephrectomy. The receptors originated from a woman between 50 and 59 years old with renal cell carcinoma.

J is TRBJ2-2 and V is TRBV7-9, with a possible D match to TRBD1 (5 bases). The germline gives CDR1 SEHNR, CDR2 FQNEAQ (reference sequence). V dropped 5 bases and J dropped 0 bases, with 13 bases sitting between them. This CDR3 contains 16 residues. As DNA, the CDR3 is TGTGCCAGCAGCCTAAGACAGCACGCGAACACCGGGGAGCTGTTTTTT. Translated: CASSLRQHANTGELFF. Complete variable domain (other parts from reference TRBV7-9 and TRBJ2-2): DTGVSQNPRHKITKRGQNVTFRCDPISEHNRLYWYRQTLGQGPEFLTYFQNEAQLEKSRLLSDRFSAERPKGSFSTLEIQRTEQGDSAMYLCASSLRQHANTGELFFGEGSRLTVL.

The V call is TRBV5-1, the J call TRBJ2-4, with a possible D match to TRBD2 (6 bases). The V end was cut by 4 bases, the J end by 7 bases, with 15 bases between. The CDR3 has 14 amino acids. Germline lookup yields CDR1 SGHRS and CDR2 YFSETQ. For the CDR3, the DNA is TGCGCCAGCAGCAGGGGTGGCGGGGTGAACATTCAGTACTTC. This encodes CASSRGGGVNIQYF.

This clone has just a few counts. The chain couples TRBV9 to TRBJ2-1; 9 nucleotides match TRBD2. Unmatched junction bases numbered 5, after V lost 3 bases and J lost 4 bases. Germline CDR1 reads SGDLS; CDR2 reads YYNGEE. The CDR3 covers 15 residues. The CDR3 DNA reads as TGTGCCAGCAGCGGAAGCGGGGGGATATACAATGAGCAGTTCTTC. It codes for CASSGSGGIYNEQFF.

This clone showed up just once. The J gene is TRBJ2-3, the V gene TRBV5-4; perhaps TRBD2 as D (7 bases). The CDR3 has 18 amino acids. With 7 bases removed from V and 2 bases from J, the gap between germline ends came to 26 bases. CDR1 is SGHNT and CDR2 is YYREEE in the germline V gene (reference sequence). CDR3 coding DNA: TGTGCCAGCGGAATCCCCCTCGGAGGGGGGGGCAACACAGATACGCAGTATTTT. Translated, it gives CASGIPLGGGGNTDTQYF. Together with reference TRBV5-4 and TRBJ2-3, the CDR3 gives the full variable domain: ETGVTQSPTHLIKTRGQQVTLRCSSQSGHNTVSWYQQALGQGPQFIFQYYREEENGRGNFPPRFSGLQFPNYSSELNVNALELDDSALYLCASGIPLGGGGNTDTQYFGPGTRLTVL.

The chain is built from TRBV9 and TRBJ1-2; D gene ambiguous. The CDR3 length is 15 residues. Germline V CDR1 and CDR2: SGDLS, YYNGEE. Trimming removed 0 bases at V and 4 bases at J, with 13 bases between. Here the CDR3 DNA reads TGTGCCAGCAGCGTAGGCGCCCATAGTGGCTATGGCTACACCTTC. Translating it yields CASSVGAHSGYGYTF.

This chain joins TRBV2 and TRBJ2-1; the match to TRBD2 covers 9 bases. The CDR3 covers 15 residues. The V gene's germline CDR1 is SNHLY and CDR2 FYNNEI. The ends lost 4 bases at V and 9 bases at J; junction bases unmatched: 10. The CDR3 is CASSVRRGGGFEQFF. The CDR3 bases are TGTGCCAGCAGTGTAAGGCGGGGGGGCGGTTTTGAGCAGTTCTTC.

J is TRBJ1-3 and V is TRBV2; 9 bases agree with TRBD1. The CDR3 is made up of 16 amino acids. Germline loops: CDR1 SNHLY, CDR2 FYNNEI. Trimming took 10 bases from V and 0 from J; bases not matched to a gene: 10. The CDR3 sequence: CATVRDRVTSGNTIYF. The DNA for the CDR3 is TGTGCCACAGTACGGGACAGGGTTACCTCTGGAAACACCATATATTTT.

This chain links TRBV6-1 with TRBJ2-3; D is possibly TRBD2 (7 bases). Deletions cut 11 bases from V and 3 bases from J, with 21 bases between. CDR1 MNHNS and CDR2 SASEGT come from the germline V gene. The CDR3 loop spans 15 amino acids. CDR3 region: CAGGLGGGRTDTQYF. The CDR3 coding sequence is TGTGCCGGGGGTCTTGGGGGGGGCCGAACAGATACGCAGTATTTT.

The chain joins TRBV5-5 to TRBJ2-7, with D hard to call. CDR1 is SGHKS and CDR2 is YYEKEE in the germline V gene (reference sequence). The CDR3 extends over 16 amino acids. The V end was cut by 0 bases, the J end by 2 bases, with 15 bases between. CDR3 in DNA: TGTGCCAGCAGCTTGGCCCGGGCAGGCCGTGCCTACGAGCAGTACTTC. This translates into CASSLARAGRAYEQYF.